The next 10 T cell receptor beta chains were all read from a single sample in a study of blood T cells in healthy people across ages (dated by TCRdb to 2014 to 2015). The library was obtained by 5' RACE. Sequencing was performed on an Illumina HiSeq 2500. A second about 7 to 11 cycle PCR used a sample-barcoded 5' primer and a J-beta primer mix. The public reads were reprocessed in TCRdb via fastp at Q25 and MiXCR, keeping in-frame beta chains. Each entry is one CDR3 protein sequence, shown with its most common DNA and genes. The table for this sample lists hundreds of thousands of distinct CDR3 sequences; 40% to 50% of them were counted only once. The top ten clones comprise about 32% of the sample. Material for sequencing was blood. Source of these receptors: an older man in good health.

J is TRBJ2-1 and V is TRBV11-2; 8 nucleotides match TRBD2. The length of the CDR3 is 16 residues. V trimming: 3 bases; J trimming: 0 bases; junction bases outside the gene matches: 4. Germline CDR1 and CDR2: SGHAT and FQNNGV. The CDR3 protein is CASSFTSGYSYNEQFF. CDR3 DNA: TGTGCCAGCAGCTTTACTAGCGGATACTCCTACAATGAGCAGTTCTTC.

This clonotype was found once. The chain joins TRBV18 to TRBJ2-3; no clear D gene. Trimming stripped 4 bases from V and 4 bases from J, with 12 bases between. CDR1 KGHSH and CDR2 LQKENI come from the germline V gene. The CDR3 loop spans 14 amino acids. CDR3 in DNA: TGTGCCAGCTCACTTCGAACCACGGCAGATACGCAGTATTTT. Translating gives CASSLRTTADTQYF.

This chain joins TRBV4-3 and TRBJ2-5, with 10 bases aligning to TRBD1. V was clipped by 2 bases and J by 10 bases; unmatched bases: 10. The CDR3 extends over 15 amino acids. CDR1 LGHNA and CDR2 YSLEER come from the germline V gene. This CDR3 is CASSQTGTGEGVQYF. The CDR3 coding sequence is TGCGCCAGCAGCCAAACCGGGACAGGGGAGGGGGTCCAGTACTTC.

V is TRBV5-4 and J is TRBJ2-3, with D tentatively TRBD2 (6 bases). Germline assignment: CDR1 SGHNT and CDR2 YYREEE (reference sequence). This CDR3 spans 15 amino acids. The V end was cut by 1 base, the J end by 4 bases, with 13 bases between. The chain's CDR3 is CASSLNRASADTQYF. Here the CDR3 DNA reads TGTGCCAGCAGCTTGAACCGCGCTAGCGCAGATACGCAGTATTTT.

The CDR3 sequence is CASSEARGRLNEQFF. Here the CDR3 DNA reads TGTGCCAGCAGTGAAGCAAGGGGACGGTTAAATGAGCAGTTCTTC. The chain combines TRBV6-1 with TRBJ2-1; D tentatively reads TRBD1 or TRBD2 (5 bases each). Trimming shortened V by 0 bases and J by 7 bases, and 13 bases separated the two germline ends. The CDR3 is made up of 15 amino acids. Germline loops: CDR1 MNHNS, CDR2 SASEGT.

This clonotype was seen a handful of times. The chain uses TRBV20-1 and TRBJ2-3, with TRBD2 identical over 11 bases. The V segment lost 0 bases and the J segment 2 bases; nucleotides outside the gene matches: 7. The CDR3 spans 17 residues. Per the germline V gene, CDR1 is DFQATT and CDR2 is SNEGSKA (reference sequence). The chain's CDR3 is CSARDHSGRASTDTQYF. DNA of the CDR3: TGCAGTGCTAGAGATCATAGCGGGAGGGCCTCCACAGATACGCAGTATTTT.

This clonotype came up a few times. The chain uses TRBV21-1 and TRBJ2-5. TRBV21-1 is a recognized pseudogene. The CDR3 extends over 16 amino acids. The CDR3 protein is CASSTNLRGDQETQYF. The CDR3 nucleotides read TGTGCCAGCAGCACTAATCTCAGGGGTGACCAAGAGACCCAGTACTTC.

This clonotype occurred a few times. J is TRBJ1-1 and V is TRBV29-1; D is uncertain. V dropped 6 bases and J dropped 6 bases, with 8 bases sitting between them. The CDR3 runs 10 residues. Per germline, CDR1 SQVTM and CDR2 ANQGSEA. The CDR3 reads CSVAGSEAFF. The DNA of the CDR3 is TGCAGCGTCGCCGGGTCTGAAGCTTTCTTT. Drawing the rest from reference TRBV29-1 and TRBJ1-1, the complete variable domain is SAVISQKPSRDICQRGTSLTIQCQVDSQVTMMFWYRQQPGQSLTLIATANQGSEATYESGFVIDKFPISRPNLTFSTLTVSNMSPEDSSIYLCSVAGSEAFFGQGTRLTVV.

This clonotype was detected only a few times. V usage is TRBV20-1 and J usage is TRBJ1-6; D unresolved. Germline-derived CDR1 and CDR2 are DFQATT and SNEGSKA (reference sequence). Trimming stripped 3 bases from V and 3 bases from J, with 6 bases between. This CDR3 comprises 13 residues. DNA for the CDR3: TGCAGTGCTAGCATAGACTATAATTCACCCCTCCACTTT. This sequence encodes CSASIDYNSPLHF.

V and J are TRBV7-9 and TRBJ2-1; D remains unclear. The CDR3 runs to 13 residues. Looked up from germline, CDR1 is SEHNR and CDR2 is FQNEAQ (reference sequence). Deletions cut 5 bases from V and 8 bases from J, with 13 bases between. CDR3 bases: TGTGCCAGCAGCGTGGACCCACTTCATGAGCAGTTCTTC. It translates to CASSVDPLHEQFF.